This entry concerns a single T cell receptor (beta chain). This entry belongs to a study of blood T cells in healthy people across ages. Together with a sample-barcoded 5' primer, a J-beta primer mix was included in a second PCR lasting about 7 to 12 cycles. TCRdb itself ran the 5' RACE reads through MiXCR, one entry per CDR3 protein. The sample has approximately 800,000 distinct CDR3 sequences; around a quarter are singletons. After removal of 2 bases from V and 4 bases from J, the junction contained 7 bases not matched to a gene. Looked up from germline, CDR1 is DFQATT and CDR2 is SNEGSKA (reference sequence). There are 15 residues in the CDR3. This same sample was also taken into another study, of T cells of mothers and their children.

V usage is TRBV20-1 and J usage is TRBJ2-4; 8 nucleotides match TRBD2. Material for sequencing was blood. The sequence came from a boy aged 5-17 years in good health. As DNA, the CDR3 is TGCAGTGCTAGAAGGGTAGCGGGGCATAAAAACATTCAGTACTTC. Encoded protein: CSARRVAGHKNIQYF.